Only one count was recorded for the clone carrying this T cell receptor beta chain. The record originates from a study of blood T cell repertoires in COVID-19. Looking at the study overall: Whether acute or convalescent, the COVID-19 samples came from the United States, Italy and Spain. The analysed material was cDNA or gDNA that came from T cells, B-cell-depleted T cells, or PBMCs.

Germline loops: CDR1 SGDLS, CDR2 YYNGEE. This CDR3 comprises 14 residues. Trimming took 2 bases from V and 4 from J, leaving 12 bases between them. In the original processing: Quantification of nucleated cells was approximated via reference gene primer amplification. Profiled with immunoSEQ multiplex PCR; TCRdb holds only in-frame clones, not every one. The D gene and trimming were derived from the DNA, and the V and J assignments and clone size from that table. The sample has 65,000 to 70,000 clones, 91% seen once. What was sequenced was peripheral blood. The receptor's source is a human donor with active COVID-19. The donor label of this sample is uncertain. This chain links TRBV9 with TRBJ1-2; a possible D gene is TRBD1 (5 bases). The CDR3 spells CASSVGGGPYGYTF. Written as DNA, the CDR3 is TGTGCCAGCAGCGTGGGGGGAGGGCCCTATGGCTACACCTTC.